These T cell receptor beta chains were read from a single sample in a study of post-analysis software for immune sequencing data. MiXCR, run by TCRdb on the PCR reads, gives a single entry per CDR3 protein. Here the sample spans approximately 770,000 distinct CDR3 sequences, just over 45% being singletons. Sequencing was performed on blood. The source of these receptors is a girl aged 5-17 years with multiple sclerosis. Each CDR3 is given with its conserved first and last residue. The size of a clone is reported for some rows only, either as once, few or many, or as a class for expanded clones.

cdr3_aa	v_call	clone_size	j_call
CSASSLASGTNEQFF	TRBV20-1	NA	TRBJ2-1
CSARGQLTYEQYF	TRBV20-1	few	TRBJ2-7
CASSQDLDRAGANVLTF	TRBV4-2	few	TRBJ2-6
CSAAGTSGFNEQFF	TRBV20-1	once	TRBJ2-1
CASSSQRNTEAFF	TRBV5-6	many	TRBJ1-1
CSVVDSYVGAFF	TRBV29-1	NA	TRBJ1-1
CSVRPLWSSVGTDTQYF	TRBV29-1	few	TRBJ2-3
CAISAASGRAGETQYF	TRBV10-3	NA	TRBJ2-5
CASSRENSYEQYF	TRBV6-5	NA	TRBJ2-7
CASSLTSGGAYNEQFF	TRBV7-3	NA	TRBJ2-1
CASSLGTGSNEKLFF	TRBV12-3/TRBV12-4	NA	TRBJ1-4
CASSRPGLDAKNIQYF	TRBV4-1	NA	TRBJ2-4
CASSLSRPYGWGLNEQYF	TRBV7-6	NA	TRBJ2-7
CASSLDTSGSSNEQFF	TRBV5-1	NA	TRBJ2-1
CSVEDGQGIHEQYF	TRBV29-1	many	TRBJ2-7
CAWSKGGTQYF	TRBV30	NA	TRBJ2-3
CASSQTSGSREQFF	TRBV4-1	NA	TRBJ2-1
CASSLDQPQHF	TRBV12-3/TRBV12-4	many	TRBJ1-5
CASSQVGRRTSELAQYF	TRBV5-6	NA	TRBJ2-5
CASFQAQEAQYF	TRBV2	NA	TRBJ2-5
CASSEAWGVENYGYTF	TRBV6-1	NA	TRBJ1-2
CSVEPPTYNEQFF	TRBV29-1	NA	TRBJ2-1
CASSVNRTWYQETQYF	TRBV5-5	NA	TRBJ2-5
CASSLGGTSAYEQYF	TRBV7-6	few	TRBJ2-7
CASSLGGFSSYNEQFF	TRBV5-1	NA	TRBJ2-1
CASSPGTGHFYNEQFF	TRBV27	few	TRBJ2-1
CAWDSDTPNTEAFF	TRBV30	once	TRBJ1-1
CSAGGYLNSYEQYF	TRBV20-1	many	TRBJ2-7
CASRPGTWGETQYF	TRBV28	NA	NA
CASSPTGLDLDTQYF	TRBV7-2	few	TRBJ2-3
CASQEAPEQFF	TRBV28	NA	TRBJ2-1
CSARDGTSGGETQYF	TRBV20-1	NA	TRBJ2-5
CATSQKSYNEQFF	TRBV15	NA	TRBJ2-1
CASSLAFDSSFYGYTF	TRBV5-6	NA	TRBJ1-2
CASSLLHPLSYEQYF	TRBV11-2	NA	TRBJ2-7
CATVGRGNEQFF	TRBV7-8	NA	TRBJ2-1
CASGSNYNEQFF	TRBV6-6	NA	TRBJ2-1
CASSLWGGIQNEQYF	TRBV7-9	once	NA
CASSQESVLGEQYF	TRBV4-3	NA	NA
CASSQGTPARDTQYF	TRBV4-3	NA	TRBJ2-3
CARILTSGIKETQYF	TRBV6-5	NA	TRBJ2-5
CASSRDIRTDTQYF	TRBV5-5	NA	TRBJ2-3
CASSWGQEYGYTF	TRBV5-1	NA	TRBJ1-2
CASSYGPYNEQFF	TRBV6-2/TRBV6-3	few	TRBJ2-1
CAISWDGMNTEAFF	TRBV10-3	NA	TRBJ1-1
CASSPTSGSGGEQFF	TRBV6-6	once	TRBJ2-1
CASSLSPRSPQETQYF	TRBV28	NA	NA
CSASSEYGEKLFF	TRBV20-1	few	TRBJ1-4
CSVEGIAGGPTYNEQFF	TRBV29-1	few	TRBJ2-1
CSANRLAGLYEQYF	TRBV20-1	NA	NA
CASSLSGSRNNEQFF	TRBV12-3/TRBV12-4	NA	TRBJ2-1
CSARDTTSWNTGELFF	TRBV20-1	NA	TRBJ2-2
CASRSFGSTDTQYF	TRBV27	few	TRBJ2-3
CAISERGTGGGSSNEQFF	TRBV10-3	NA	TRBJ2-1
CASSFTDRRFNVLTF	TRBV7-2	NA	TRBJ2-6